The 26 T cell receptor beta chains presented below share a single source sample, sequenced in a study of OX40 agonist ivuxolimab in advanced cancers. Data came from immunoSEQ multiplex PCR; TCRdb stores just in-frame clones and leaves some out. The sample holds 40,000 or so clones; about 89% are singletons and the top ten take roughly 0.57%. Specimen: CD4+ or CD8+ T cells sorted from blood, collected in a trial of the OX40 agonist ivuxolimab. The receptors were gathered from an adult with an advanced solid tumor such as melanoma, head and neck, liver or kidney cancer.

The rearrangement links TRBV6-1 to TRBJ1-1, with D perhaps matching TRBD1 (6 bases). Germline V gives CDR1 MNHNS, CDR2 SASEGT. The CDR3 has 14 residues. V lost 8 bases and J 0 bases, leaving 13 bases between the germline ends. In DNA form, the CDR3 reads TGTGCCAGCGGAAGGACAGATATGAACACTGAAGCTTTCTTT. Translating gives CASGRTDMNTEAFF.

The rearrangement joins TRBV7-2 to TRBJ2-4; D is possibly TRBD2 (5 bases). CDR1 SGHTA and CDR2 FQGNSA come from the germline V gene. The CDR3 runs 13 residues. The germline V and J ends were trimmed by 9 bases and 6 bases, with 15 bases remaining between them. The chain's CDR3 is CASEVGSGNIQYF. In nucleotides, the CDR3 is TGTGCCAGTGAGGTGGGGAGCGGAAACATTCAGTACTTC.

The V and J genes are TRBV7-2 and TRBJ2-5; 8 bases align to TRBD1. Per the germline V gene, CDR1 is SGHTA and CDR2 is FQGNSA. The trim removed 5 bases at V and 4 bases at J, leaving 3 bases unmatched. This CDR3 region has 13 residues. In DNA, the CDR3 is TGTGCCAGCAGCCGTGGGACAGGAGAGACCCAGTACTTC. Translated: CASSRGTGETQYF. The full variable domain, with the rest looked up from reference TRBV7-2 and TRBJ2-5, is GAGVSQSPSNKVTEKGKDVELRCDPISGHTALYWYRQSLGQGLEFLIYFQGNSAPDKSGLPSDRFSAERTGGSVSTLTIQRTQQEDSAVYLCASSRGTGETQYFGPGTRLLVL.

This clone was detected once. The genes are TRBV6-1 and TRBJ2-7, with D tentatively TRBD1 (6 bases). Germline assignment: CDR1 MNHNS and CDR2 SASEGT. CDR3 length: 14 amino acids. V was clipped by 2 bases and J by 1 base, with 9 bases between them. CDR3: CASSERTVSYEQYF. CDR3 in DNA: TGTGCCAGCAGTGAACGGACAGTATCCTACGAGCAGTACTTC.

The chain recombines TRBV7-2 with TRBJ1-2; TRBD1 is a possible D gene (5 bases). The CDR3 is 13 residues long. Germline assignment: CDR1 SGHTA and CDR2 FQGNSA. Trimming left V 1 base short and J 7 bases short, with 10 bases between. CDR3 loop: CASSLERGSGYTF. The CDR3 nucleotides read TGTGCCAGCAGCTTAGAACGGGGCAGTGGCTACACCTTC.

The CDR3 DNA sequence: TGTGCCAGCAGCTTAGTTCACAGGGTAGCAGTCAATGAGCAGTTCTTC. Its translation is CASSLVHRVAVNEQFF. This chain uses TRBV11-2 with TRBJ2-1; possibly TRBD1 for D (6 bases). Trimming pared 1 base from V and 6 bases from J, leaving 16 bases between. The CDR3 has 16 amino acids. From germline, CDR1 is SGHAT and CDR2 FQNNGV.

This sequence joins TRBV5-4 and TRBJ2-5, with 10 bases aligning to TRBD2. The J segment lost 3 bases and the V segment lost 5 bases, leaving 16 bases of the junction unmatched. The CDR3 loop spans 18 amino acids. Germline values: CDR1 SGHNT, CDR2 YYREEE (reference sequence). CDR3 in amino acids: CASSNLPGTSEFKETQYF. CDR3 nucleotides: TGTGCCAGCAGTAACTTACCCGGGACTAGCGAGTTCAAAGAGACCCAGTACTTC.

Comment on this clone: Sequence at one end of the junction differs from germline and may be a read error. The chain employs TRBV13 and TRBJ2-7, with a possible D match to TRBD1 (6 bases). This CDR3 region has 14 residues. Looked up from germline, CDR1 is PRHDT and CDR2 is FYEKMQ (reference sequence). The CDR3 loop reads CASSLDGGSNEQYF. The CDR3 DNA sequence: TGTGCCAGCAGCTTAGATGGGGGCTCCAACGAGCAGTACTTC.

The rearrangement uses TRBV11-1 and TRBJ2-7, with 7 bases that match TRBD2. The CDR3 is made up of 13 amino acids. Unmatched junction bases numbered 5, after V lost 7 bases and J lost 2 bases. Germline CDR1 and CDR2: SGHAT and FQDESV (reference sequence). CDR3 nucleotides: TGTGCCAGCACCATCGCGGGGGCCTACGAGCAGTACTTC. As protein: CASTIAGAYEQYF.

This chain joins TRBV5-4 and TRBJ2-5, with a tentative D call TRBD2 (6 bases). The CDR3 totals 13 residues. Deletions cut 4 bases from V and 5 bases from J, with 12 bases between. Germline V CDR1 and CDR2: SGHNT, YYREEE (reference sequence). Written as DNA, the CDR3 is TGTGCCAGCAGCGGAGGGAGGTTGGAGACCCAGTACTTC. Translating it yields CASSGGRLETQYF.

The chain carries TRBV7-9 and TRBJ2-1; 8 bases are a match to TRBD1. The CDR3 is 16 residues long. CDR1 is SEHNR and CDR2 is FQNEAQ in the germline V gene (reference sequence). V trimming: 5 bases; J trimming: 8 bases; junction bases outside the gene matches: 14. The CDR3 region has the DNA TGTGCCAGCAGCCATACACGCAGGGGGCCAGACCATGAGCAGTTCTTC. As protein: CASSHTRRGPDHEQFF. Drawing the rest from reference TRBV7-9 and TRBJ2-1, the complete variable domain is DTGVSQNPRHKITKRGQNVTFRCDPISEHNRLYWYRQTLGQGPEFLTYFQNEAQLEKSRLLSDRFSAERPKGSFSTLEIQRTEQGDSAMYLCASSHTRRGPDHEQFFGPGTRLTVL.

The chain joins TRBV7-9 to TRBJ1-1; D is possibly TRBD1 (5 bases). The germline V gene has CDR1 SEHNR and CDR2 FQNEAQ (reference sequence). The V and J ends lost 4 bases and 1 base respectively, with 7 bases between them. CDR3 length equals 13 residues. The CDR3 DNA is TGTGCCAGCAGCTGGACATCGAACACTGAAGCTTTCTTT. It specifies CASSWTSNTEAFF.

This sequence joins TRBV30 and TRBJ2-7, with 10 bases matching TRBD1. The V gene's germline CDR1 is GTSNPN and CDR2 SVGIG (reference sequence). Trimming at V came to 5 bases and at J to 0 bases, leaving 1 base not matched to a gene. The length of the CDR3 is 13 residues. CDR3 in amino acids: CAWGTGVSYEQYF. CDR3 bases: TGTGCCTGGGGGACAGGGGTCTCCTACGAGCAGTACTTC.

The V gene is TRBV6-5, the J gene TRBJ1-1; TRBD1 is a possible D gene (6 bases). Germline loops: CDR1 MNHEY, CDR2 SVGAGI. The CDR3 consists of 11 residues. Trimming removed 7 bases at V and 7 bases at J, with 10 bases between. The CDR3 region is CASTGQREAFF. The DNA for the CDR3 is TGTGCCAGCACTGGACAGCGTGAAGCTTTCTTT.

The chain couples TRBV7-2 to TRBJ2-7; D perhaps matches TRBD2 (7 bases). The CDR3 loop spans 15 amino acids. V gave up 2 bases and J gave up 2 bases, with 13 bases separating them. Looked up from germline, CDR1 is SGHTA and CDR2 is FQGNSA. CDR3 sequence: CASSLRVGGAYEQYF. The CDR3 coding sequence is TGTGCCAGCAGCTTACGGGTAGGGGGGGCCTACGAGCAGTACTTC.

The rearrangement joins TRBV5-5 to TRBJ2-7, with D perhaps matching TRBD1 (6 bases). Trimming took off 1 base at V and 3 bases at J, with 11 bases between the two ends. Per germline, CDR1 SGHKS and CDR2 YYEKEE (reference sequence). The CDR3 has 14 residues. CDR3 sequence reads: CASSLSRGSYEQYF. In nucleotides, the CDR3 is TGTGCCAGCAGCTTGTCAAGGGGGAGCTACGAGCAGTACTTC.

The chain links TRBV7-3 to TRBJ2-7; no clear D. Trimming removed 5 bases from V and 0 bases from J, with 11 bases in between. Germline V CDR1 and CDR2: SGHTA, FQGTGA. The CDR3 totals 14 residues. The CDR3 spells CASSPQPSSYEQYF. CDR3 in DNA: TGTGCCAGCAGCCCGCAGCCGAGCTCCTACGAGCAGTACTTC.

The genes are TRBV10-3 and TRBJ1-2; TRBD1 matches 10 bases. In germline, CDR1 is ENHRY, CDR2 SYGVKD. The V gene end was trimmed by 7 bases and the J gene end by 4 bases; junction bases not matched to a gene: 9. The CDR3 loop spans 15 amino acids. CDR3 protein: CAITTSGTGAYGYTF. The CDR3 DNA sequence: TGTGCCATCACCACTTCCGGGACAGGGGCCTATGGCTACACCTTC.

The CDR3 nucleotides are TGTGCCAGCAGCTTAGGCGCAGGGGAACGCGAGCAGTACTTC. The encoded protein is CASSLGAGEREQYF. The V call is TRBV7-6, the J call TRBJ2-7; tentatively, D is TRBD1 (6 bases). CDR3 length: 14 residues. Per the germline V gene, CDR1 is SGHVS and CDR2 is FNYEAQ. V lost 1 base to trimming and J lost 6 bases, with 13 bases between them.

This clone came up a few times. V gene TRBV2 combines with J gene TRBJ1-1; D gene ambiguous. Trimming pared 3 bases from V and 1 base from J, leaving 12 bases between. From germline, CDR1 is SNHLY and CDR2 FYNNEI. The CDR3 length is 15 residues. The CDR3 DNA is TGTGCCAGCAGTGAGTTTCGGGGTACGAACACTGAAGCTTTCTTT. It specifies CASSEFRGTNTEAFF.

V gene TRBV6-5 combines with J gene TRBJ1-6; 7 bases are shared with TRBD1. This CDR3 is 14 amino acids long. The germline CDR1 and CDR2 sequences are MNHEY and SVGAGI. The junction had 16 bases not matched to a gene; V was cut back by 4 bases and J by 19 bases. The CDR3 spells CASSSGQEPAFMHF. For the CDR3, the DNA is TGTGCCAGCAGTTCCGGACAGGAGCCAGCCTTTATGCACTTT.

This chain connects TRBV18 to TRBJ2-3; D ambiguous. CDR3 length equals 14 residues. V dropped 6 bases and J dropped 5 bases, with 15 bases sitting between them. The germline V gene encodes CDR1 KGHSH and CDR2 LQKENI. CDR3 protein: CASSLVQREDTQYF. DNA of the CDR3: TGTGCCAGCTCGCTCGTCCAACGCGAAGATACGCAGTATTTT.

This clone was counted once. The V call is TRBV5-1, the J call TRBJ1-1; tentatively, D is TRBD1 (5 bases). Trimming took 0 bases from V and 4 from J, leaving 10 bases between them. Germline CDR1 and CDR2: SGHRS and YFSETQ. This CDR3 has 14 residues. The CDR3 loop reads CASSLDLGGTEAFF. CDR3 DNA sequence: TGCGCCAGCAGCTTGGATCTTGGGGGCACTGAAGCTTTCTTT.

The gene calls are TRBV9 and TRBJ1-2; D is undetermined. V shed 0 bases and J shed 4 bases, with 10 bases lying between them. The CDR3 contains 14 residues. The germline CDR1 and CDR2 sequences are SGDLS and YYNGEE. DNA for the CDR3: TGTGCCAGCAGCGTAGGTGGCAGGAGCTATGGCTACACCTTC. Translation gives CASSVGGRSYGYTF.

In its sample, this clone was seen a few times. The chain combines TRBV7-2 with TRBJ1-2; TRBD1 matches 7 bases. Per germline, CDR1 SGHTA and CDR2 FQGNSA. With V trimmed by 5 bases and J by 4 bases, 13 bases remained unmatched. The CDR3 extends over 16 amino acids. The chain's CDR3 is CASSPLSTGTGYGYTF. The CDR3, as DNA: TGTGCCAGCAGCCCTCTTTCGACAGGGACGGGCTATGGCTACACCTTC.

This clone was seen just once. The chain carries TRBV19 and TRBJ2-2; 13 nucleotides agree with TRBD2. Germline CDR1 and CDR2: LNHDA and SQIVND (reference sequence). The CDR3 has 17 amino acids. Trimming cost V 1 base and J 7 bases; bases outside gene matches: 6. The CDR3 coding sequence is TGTGCCAGTAGTATAGTGACTAGCGGGGGGCCAGGCGGGGAGCTGTTTTTT. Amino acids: CASSIVTSGGPGGELFF. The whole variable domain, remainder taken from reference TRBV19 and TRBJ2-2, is DGGITQSPKYLFRKEGQNVTLSCEQNLNHDAMYWYRQDPGQGLRLIYYSQIVNDFQKGDIAEGYSVSREKKESFPLTVTSAQKNPTAFYLCASSIVTSGGPGGELFFGEGSRLTVL.